Each of the 3 T cell receptor beta chains below was sequenced from the same sample in a study of T-cell memory formation after mild COVID-19. TCRdb redid the calling of the 5' RACE reads with MiXCR, one entry per CDR3 protein. The data show more than 35,000 distinct CDR3 sequences, with 6% to 7.5% seen just once and roughly 0.85% held by the top ten. The sequenced sample was PBMCs or a T cell subset sorted from them (not recorded which). These receptors were obtained from an adult who had mild COVID-19 (a few samples of this study predate the infection). Cell type and time point are not known.

The V and J genes are TRBV2 and TRBJ2-3, with a weak D call TRBD2 (5 bases). This CDR3 contains 12 residues. Trimming took off 6 bases at V and 2 bases at J, with 6 bases between the two ends. Germline values: CDR1 SNHLY, CDR2 FYNNEI. In DNA form, the CDR3 reads TGTGCCAGCAGGAGGGTCACAGATACGCAGTATTTT. This gives the protein CASRRVTDTQYF.

There are a few counts of this clonotype. CDR3 sequence (DNA): TGTGCCAGCAGTTTGCGCACTGAAGCTTTCTTT. Its protein is CASSLRTEAFF. V gene TRBV28 combines with J gene TRBJ1-1; D is undetermined. Trimming took off 3 bases at V and 4 bases at J, with 3 bases between the two ends. The germline V gene has CDR1 MDHEN and CDR2 SYDVKM. This CDR3 comprises 11 residues.

A note on this clonotype: A read error is possible here, since a much larger clone lies one base away. J is TRBJ2-1 and V is TRBV30, with a tentative D call TRBD1 (5 bases). Germline CDR1 reads GTSNPN; CDR2 reads SVGIG (reference sequence). Trimming left V 4 bases short and J 8 bases short, with 12 bases between. The CDR3 length is 12 residues. This CDR3 reads CAWNVGVHEQFF. For the CDR3, the DNA is TGTGCCTGGAATGTAGGGGTCCATGAGCAGTTCTTC.